A selection of T cell receptor beta chains follows, all from one sample in a study of blood T cells in healthy people across ages. TCRdb reprocessed the 5' RACE reads with MiXCR, giving one entry per CDR3 protein. The repertoire consists of hundreds of thousands of distinct CDR3 sequences, with around two fifths occurring once and the leading ten covering around 18%. The sample comprised blood. The source of these receptors is a man aged 55 to 70 in good health. The CDR3 runs from the conserved cysteine through the conserved F or W. The D gene is left open where the match is weak. Some rows mark clone size as missing; the rest say once, few, many or name a class of expanded clone.

>TRBJ2-5|many|NA|12|TRBV7-2
CASSFHSETQYF
TGTGCCAGCAGCTTCCACTCAGAGACCCAGTACTTC
>TRBJ2-7|NA|TRBD1|15|TRBV6-5
CASSYGGQGTYEQYF
TGTGCCAGCAGTTACGGGGGACAGGGAACCTACGAGCAGTACTTC
>TRBJ2-7|NA|NA|15|TRBV6-1
CASSEGRRVGNEQYF
TGTGCCAGCAGTGAAGGGCGGAGGGTAGGCAACGAGCAGTACTTC
>TRBJ2-3|NA|TRBD2|15|TRBV12-3/TRBV12-4
CASSETSGRTDTQYF
TGTGCCAGCAGCGAAACTAGCGGGAGGACAGATACGCAGTATTTT
>TRBJ2-6|NA|TRBD1|22|TRBV11-1
CASSLFSGQGTWGLSGANVLTF
TGTGCCAGCAGCTTATTCTCGGGACAGGGGACCTGGGGACTCTCTGGGGCCAACGTCCTGACTTTC
>TRBJ2-1|NA|NA|14|TRBV7-2
CASSFSLGGDEQFF
TGTGCCAGCAGCTTCTCTTTGGGTGGGGATGAGCAGTTCTTC
>TRBJ2-7|NA|TRBD1|17|TRBV7-2
CASSPRSAEGANYEQYF
TGTGCCAGCAGCCCCAGGTCGGCAGAGGGGGCTAACTACGAGCAGTACTTC
>TRBJ2-5|few|NA|12|TRBV20-1
CSASFGGETQYF
TGCAGTGCTAGTTTTGGGGGGGAGACCCAGTACTTC
>TRBJ2-1|few|TRBD1|16|TRBV20-1
CSARDRGTGVYNEQFF
TGCAGTGCTAGAGATCGTGGGACAGGGGTCTACAATGAGCAGTTCTTC
>TRBJ2-3|NA|NA|16|TRBV4-3
CASSQLNPTDLDTQYF
TGCGCCAGCAGCCAGCTAAACCCCACTGACTTGGATACGCAGTATTTT
>TRBJ2-5|many|TRBD1|11|TRBV2
CAIWTGRNQYF
TGTGCCATTTGGACAGGGAGGAACCAGTACTTC
>TRBJ2-5|NA|NA|15|TRBV20-1
CSALIQGHLEETQYF
TGCAGTGCTCTTATACAGGGACACTTAGAGGAGACCCAGTACTTC
>TRBJ1-1|NA|TRBD1|17|TRBV28
CASSLRQGSTMNTEAFF
TGTGCCAGCAGTCTCAGACAGGGGTCGACCATGAACACTGAAGCTTTCTTT
>TRBJ1-5|NA|NA|14|TRBV12-3/TRBV12-4
CASSLDQGMETQHF
TGTGCCAGCAGTTTGGACCAGGGTATGGAGACCCAGCATTTT
>TRBJ1-4|NA|NA|15|TRBV10-3
CAISESGDTVGKLFF
TGTGCCATCAGTGAGTCGGGAGATACGGTCGGAAAACTGTTTTTT
>TRBJ2-7|many|NA|10|TRBV20-1
CSAREGRQYF
TGCAGTGCTAGAGAGGGAAGGCAGTACTTC
>TRBJ1-6|few|NA|15|TRBV7-9
CASSSGTLGNSPLHF
TGTGCCAGCAGCTCCGGGACCTTGGGGAATTCACCCCTCCACTTT
>TRBJ2-3|NA|TRBD2|16|TRBV14
CASSQVSGGALDTQYF
TGTGCCAGCAGCCAAGTGAGCGGGGGGGCCCTGGATACGCAGTATTTT
>TRBJ2-7|NA|NA|17|TRBV7-9
CASSEEAPGTASYEQYF
TGTGCCAGCAGCGAAGAGGCTCCCGGGACGGCCTCCTACGAGCAGTACTTC
>TRBJ2-5|few|NA|13|TRBV28
CASSSHPEETQYF
TGTGCCAGCAGTTCGCACCCCGAAGAGACCCAGTACTTC
>TRBJ2-7|few|TRBD2|17|TRBV4-1
CASSREPSGVGSYEQYF
TGCGCCAGCAGTCGAGAACCTAGCGGGGTTGGCTCCTACGAGCAGTACTTC
>TRBJ2-7|many|TRBD1|12|TRBV10-3
CATTGSSYEQYF
TGTGCCACGACAGGGAGTAGTTACGAGCAGTACTTC
>TRBJ2-7|NA|NA|19|TRBV6-5
CASSYSYTGTAGRFYEQYF
TGTGCCAGCAGTTACTCGTATACTGGGACGGCAGGGAGATTCTACGAGCAGTACTTC
>TRBJ2-1|few|NA|16|TRBV12-3/TRBV12-4
CASSFRSGGTYNEQFF
TGTGCCAGCAGTTTTCGGTCCGGGGGTACCTACAATGAGCAGTTCTTC
>TRBJ2-1|NA|NA|15|TRBV7-2
CASSFQAASYNEQFF
TGTGCCAGCAGCTTTCAAGCGGCCTCCTACAATGAGCAGTTCTTC